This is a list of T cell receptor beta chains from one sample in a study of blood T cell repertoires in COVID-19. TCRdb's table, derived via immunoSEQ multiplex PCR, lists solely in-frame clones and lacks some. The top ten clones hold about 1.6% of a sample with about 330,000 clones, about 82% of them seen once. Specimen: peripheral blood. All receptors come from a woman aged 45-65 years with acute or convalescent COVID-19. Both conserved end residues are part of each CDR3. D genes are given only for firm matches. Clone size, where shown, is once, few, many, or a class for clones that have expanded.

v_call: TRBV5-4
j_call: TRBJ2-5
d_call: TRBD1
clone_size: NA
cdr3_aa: CASSLRFWTGQETQYF
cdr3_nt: TGTGCCAGCAGCTTGAGATTTTGGACAGGGCAAGAGACCCAGTACTTC

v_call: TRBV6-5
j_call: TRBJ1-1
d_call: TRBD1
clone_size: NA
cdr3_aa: CASSYRGRNTEAFF
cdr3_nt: TGTGCCAGCAGCTACAGGGGGAGGAACACTGAAGCTTTCTTT

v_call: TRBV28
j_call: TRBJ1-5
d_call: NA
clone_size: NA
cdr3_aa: CASSFSLTRNSNQPQHF
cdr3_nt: TGTGCCAGCAGCTTTTCCTTAACAAGAAATAGCAATCAGCCCCAGCATTTT

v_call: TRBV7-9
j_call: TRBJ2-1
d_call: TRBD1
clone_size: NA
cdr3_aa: CASSPGQGRWVVEDNEQFF
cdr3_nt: TGTGCCAGCAGCCCCGGACAGGGGCGTTGGGTGGTAGAAGACAATGAGCAGTTCTTC

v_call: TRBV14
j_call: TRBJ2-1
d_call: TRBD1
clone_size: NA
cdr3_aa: CASSQNRGTFYNEQFF
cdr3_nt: TGTGCCAGCAGCCAAAACAGGGGGACGTTTTACAATGAGCAGTTCTTC

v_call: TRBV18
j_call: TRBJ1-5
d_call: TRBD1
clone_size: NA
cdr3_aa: CASSLNAGGGQPQHF
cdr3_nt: TGTGCCAGCTCACTCAACGCAGGGGGCGGTCAGCCCCAGCATTTT

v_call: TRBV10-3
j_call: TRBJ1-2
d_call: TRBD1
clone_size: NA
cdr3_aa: CAISGTGGGGYTF
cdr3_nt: TGTGCCATCAGCGGGACAGGGGGCGGTGGCTACACCTTC

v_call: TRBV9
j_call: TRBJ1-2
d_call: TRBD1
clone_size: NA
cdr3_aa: CASSQGPQGRFSGYTF
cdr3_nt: TGTGCCAGCAGCCAGGGCCCACAGGGGAGGTTCTCTGGCTACACCTTC

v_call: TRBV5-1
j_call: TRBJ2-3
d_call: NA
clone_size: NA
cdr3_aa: CASSLGSDWYTDTQYF
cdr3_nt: TGCGCCAGCAGCTTGGGTTCTGACTGGTACACAGATACGCAGTATTTT

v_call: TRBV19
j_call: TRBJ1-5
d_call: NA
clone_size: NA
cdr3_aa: CASGIRVGQPQHF
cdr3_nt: TGTGCCAGTGGAATCAGGGTAGGTCAGCCCCAGCATTTT

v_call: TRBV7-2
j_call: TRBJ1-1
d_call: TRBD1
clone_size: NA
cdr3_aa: CASSSRGLSSEAFF
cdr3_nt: TGTGCCAGCAGCTCCAGGGGGCTGTCGTCTGAAGCTTTCTTT

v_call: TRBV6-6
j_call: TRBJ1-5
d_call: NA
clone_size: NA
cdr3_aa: CASSYLADQPQHF
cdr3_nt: TGTGCCAGCAGTTACCTTGCGGATCAGCCCCAGCATTTT

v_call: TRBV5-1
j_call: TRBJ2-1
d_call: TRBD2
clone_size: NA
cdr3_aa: CASSTPIAGGPGSYNEQFF
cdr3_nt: TGCGCCAGCAGCACCCCGATAGCGGGAGGGCCTGGGTCCTACAATGAGCAGTTCTTC

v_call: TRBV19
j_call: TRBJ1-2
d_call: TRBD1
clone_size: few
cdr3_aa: CASSIPTDRLTF
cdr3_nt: TGTGCCAGTAGTATCCCAACGGACAGGCTGACCTTC

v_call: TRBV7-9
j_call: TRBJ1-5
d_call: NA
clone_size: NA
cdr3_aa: CASSLGAESSNQPQHF
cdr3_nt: TGTGCCAGCAGCTTAGGGGCCGAATCTAGCAATCAGCCCCAGCATTTT

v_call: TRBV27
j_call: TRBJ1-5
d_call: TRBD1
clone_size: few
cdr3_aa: CASSRRQGYSNQPQHF
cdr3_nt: TGTGCCAGCAGCCGGAGACAGGGGTATAGCAATCAGCCCCAGCATTTT

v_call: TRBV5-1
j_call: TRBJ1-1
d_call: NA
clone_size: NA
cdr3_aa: CASSLGSGRGTEAFF
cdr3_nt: TGCGCCAGCAGCTTGGGTTCAGGGCGAGGAACTGAAGCTTTCTTT

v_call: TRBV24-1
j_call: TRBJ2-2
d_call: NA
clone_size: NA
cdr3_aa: CATGSRVAGELFF
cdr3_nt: TGTGCCACCGGGTCCAGGGTAGCCGGGGAGCTGTTTTTT

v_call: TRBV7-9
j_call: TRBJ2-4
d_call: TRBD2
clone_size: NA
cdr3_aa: CASSVQRELAKNIQYF
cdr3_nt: TGTGCCAGCAGCGTTCAGCGGGAATTAGCCAAAAACATTCAGTACTTC

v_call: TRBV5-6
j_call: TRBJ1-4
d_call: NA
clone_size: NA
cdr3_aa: CASSLAQQTNEKLFF
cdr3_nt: TGTGCCAGCAGCTTGGCCCAACAAACTAATGAAAAACTGTTTTTT

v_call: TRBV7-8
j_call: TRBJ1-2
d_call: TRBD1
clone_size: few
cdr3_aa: CASSLLQGATNYGYTF
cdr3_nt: TGTGCCAGCAGCCTTCTGCAGGGGGCCACTAACTATGGCTACACCTTC

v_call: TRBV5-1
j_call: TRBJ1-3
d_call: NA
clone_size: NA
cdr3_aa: CASSFMGGGSGNTIYF
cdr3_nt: TGCGCCAGCAGCTTTATGGGGGGTGGCTCTGGAAACACCATATATTTT

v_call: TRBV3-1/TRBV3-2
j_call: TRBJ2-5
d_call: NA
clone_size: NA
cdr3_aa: CASSLQGSEGQETQYF
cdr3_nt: TGTGCCAGCAGCCTACAAGGGTCCGAGGGACAAGAGACCCAGTACTTC

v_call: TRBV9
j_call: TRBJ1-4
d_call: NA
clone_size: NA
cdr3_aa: CASSPGLNEKLFF
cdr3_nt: TGTGCCAGCAGCCCGGGGTTAAATGAAAAACTGTTTTTT

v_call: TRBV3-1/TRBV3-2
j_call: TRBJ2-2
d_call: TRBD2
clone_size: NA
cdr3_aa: CASSRSGANTGELFF
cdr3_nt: TGTGCCAGCAGCCGTAGCGGGGCGAACACCGGGGAGCTGTTTTTT

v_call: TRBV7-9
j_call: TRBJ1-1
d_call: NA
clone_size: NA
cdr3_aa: CASSLLGPIEAFF
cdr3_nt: TGTGCCAGCAGCTTACTGGGGCCCATTGAAGCTTTCTTT

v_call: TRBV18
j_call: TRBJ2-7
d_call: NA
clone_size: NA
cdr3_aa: CASSPAQGPSYEQYF
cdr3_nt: TGTGCCAGCTCACCGGCGCAGGGGCCATCCTACGAGCAGTACTTC

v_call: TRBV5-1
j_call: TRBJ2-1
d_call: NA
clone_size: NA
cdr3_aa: CASSPGQSYNEQFF
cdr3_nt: TGCGCCAGCAGCCCAGGACAGTCCTACAATGAGCAGTTCTTC

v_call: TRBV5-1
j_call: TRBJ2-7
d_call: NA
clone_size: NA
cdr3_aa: CASSPLDRQYF
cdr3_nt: TGCGCCAGCAGCCCCCTTGATAGGCAGTACTTC

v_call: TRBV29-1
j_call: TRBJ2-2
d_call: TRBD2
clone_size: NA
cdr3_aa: CSVELAVNTGELFF
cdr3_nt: TGCAGCGTTGAACTAGCGGTAAACACCGGGGAGCTGTTTTTT

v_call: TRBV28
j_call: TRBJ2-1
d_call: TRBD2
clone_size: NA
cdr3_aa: CASSLAGGIYNEQFF
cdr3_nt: TGTGCCAGCAGTCTAGCGGGGGGAATATACAATGAGCAGTTCTTC

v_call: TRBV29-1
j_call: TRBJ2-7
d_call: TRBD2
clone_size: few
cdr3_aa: CSAAGGTGSYEQYF
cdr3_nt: TGCAGCGCTGCCGGGGGGACGGGGTCCTACGAGCAGTACTTC

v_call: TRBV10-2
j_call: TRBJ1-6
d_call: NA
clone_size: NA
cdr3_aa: CASSEVTGSNSPLHF
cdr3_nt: TGCGCCAGCAGTGAGGTTACAGGGTCGAATTCACCCCTCCACTTT

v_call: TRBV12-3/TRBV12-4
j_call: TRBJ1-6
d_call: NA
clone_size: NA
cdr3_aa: CASSQGQPTLHF
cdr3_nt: TGTGCCAGCAGTCAAGGACAGCCAACCCTCCACTTT

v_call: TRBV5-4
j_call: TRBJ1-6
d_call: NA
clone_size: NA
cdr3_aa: CASSLDRTNSPLHF
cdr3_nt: TGTGCCAGCAGCTTGGACAGAACTAATTCACCCCTCCACTTT

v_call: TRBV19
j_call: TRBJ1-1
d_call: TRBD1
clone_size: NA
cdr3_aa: CASSARDRPYTEAFF
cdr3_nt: TGTGCCAGTAGCGCCCGGGACAGACCCTACACTGAAGCTTTCTTT

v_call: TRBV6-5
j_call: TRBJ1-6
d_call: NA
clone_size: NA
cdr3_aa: CASSYSPSSYNSPLHF
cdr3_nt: TGTGCCAGCAGTTACTCGCCGAGCTCCTATAATTCACCCCTCCACTTT

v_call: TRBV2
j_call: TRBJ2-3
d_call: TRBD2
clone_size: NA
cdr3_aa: CASRVEAGGGDTQYF
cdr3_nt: TGTGCCAGCAGAGTTGAGGCGGGGGGAGGAGATACGCAGTATTTT